These T cell receptor beta chains were read from a single sample in a study of cytomegalovirus exposure and HLA in healthy donors. Clones were sequenced by immunoSEQ multiplex PCR, and TCRdb holds only the in-frame ones, with some missing. The sample shows roughly 230,000 clones, approximately 85% of them seen only once. Material: PBMCs. These receptors all stem from a girl aged 2 to 10 in good health and CMV-seronegative. The CDR3 runs from the conserved cysteine through the conserved F or W. D genes are given only for firm matches. Size tells how often a clone was seen (once, few, many) or the class of an expanded clone, and some rows leave it out.

V,size,length,J,D,CDR3,DNA
TRBV5-4,once,14,TRBJ2-7,TRBD2,CASSLVAGVHEQYF,TGTGCCAGCAGCTTGGTAGCGGGGGTTCACGAGCAGTACTTC
TRBV5-1,.,13,TRBJ1-5,.,CASSSQGDQPQHF,TGCGCCAGCAGCTCACAGGGAGATCAGCCCCAGCATTTT
TRBV30,once,12,TRBJ1-2,.,CAWSPGEYGYTF,TGTGCCTGGAGCCCCGGAGAGTATGGCTACACCTTC
TRBV20-1,few,11,TRBJ2-7,.,CSAYDYYEQYF,TGCAGTGCTTATGACTACTACGAGCAGTACTTC
TRBV5-1,.,15,TRBJ2-5,TRBD2,CASSLVAGGPETQYF,TGCGCCAGCAGCTTGGTCGCGGGAGGGCCGGAGACCCAGTACTTC
TRBV27,.,15,TRBJ1-5,.,CASSFLPYSNQPQHF,TGTGCCAGCAGTTTCCTTCCTTATAGCAATCAGCCCCAGCATTTT
TRBV9,.,15,TRBJ2-3,.,CASSRSGGPTDTQYF,TGTGCCAGCTCTCGATCGGGGGGCCCAACAGATACGCAGTATTTT
TRBV20-1,.,11,TRBJ2-1,TRBD2,CSAPQREVHFF,TGCAGTGCTCCCCAGCGGGAGGTGCACTTCTTC
TRBV6-6,.,14,TRBJ2-3,TRBD1,CASTFLPMDREKYF,TGTGCCAGCACCTTTCTCCCCATGGACAGGGAAAAGTATTTT
TRBV18,once,13,TRBJ1-1,.,CASSPFSTTEAFF,TGTGCCAGCTCACCCTTCAGTACCACTGAAGCTTTCTTT
TRBV6-1,.,14,TRBJ2-7,.,CASSPRQPSYEQYF,TGTGCCAGCAGTCCCCGACAGCCTTCCTACGAGCAGTACTTC
TRBV11-2,.,15,TRBJ2-5,TRBD2,CASRPGLAGWETQYF,TGTGCCAGCAGACCGGGACTAGCGGGTTGGGAGACCCAGTACTTC
TRBV18,.,16,TRBJ2-6,.,CASSSFLGSGANVLTF,TGTGCCAGCTCATCATTCCTCGGGTCTGGGGCCAACGTCCTGACTTTC
TRBV5-1,.,16,TRBJ1-6,.,CASSSGSSSYNSPLHF,TGCGCCAGCAGCTCCGGGAGCAGCTCCTATAATTCACCCCTCCACTTT
TRBV9,once,15,TRBJ2-7,.,CASSVGGQYLYEQYF,TGTGCCAGCAGCGTAGGTGGACAATACCTCTACGAGCAGTACTTC
TRBV11-2,once,11,TRBJ2-5,.,CASSSGVTQYF,TGTGCCAGCAGCTCCGGGGTGACCCAGTACTTC
TRBV30,.,13,TRBJ1-1,.,CAWSVAGNTEAFF,TGTGCCTGGAGTGTGGCAGGAAACACTGAAGCTTTCTTT
TRBV5-1,.,13,TRBJ1-4,.,CASRQGFNEKLFF,TGCGCCAGCAGACAGGGCTTTAATGAAAAACTGTTTTTT
TRBV7-2,.,14,TRBJ1-1,TRBD1,CASSSRGVGTEAFF,TGTGCCAGCAGCTCCAGGGGGGTCGGGACTGAAGCTTTCTTT
TRBV10-3,.,11,TRBJ1-2,.,CAIGQLYGYTF,TGTGCCATCGGACAGCTCTATGGCTACACCTTC
TRBV10-2,.,15,TRBJ1-1,TRBD1,CASRDIDRGRTEAFF,TGCGCCAGCAGGGACATAGACAGGGGCCGGACTGAAGCTTTCTTT
TRBV10-3,.,14,TRBJ2-7,TRBD1,CAISWTGKSYEQYF,TGTGCCATCAGTTGGACAGGGAAAAGCTACGAGCAGTACTTC
TRBV2,.,12,TRBJ2-7,.,CASSAAIYEQSF,TGTGCCAGCAGCGCGGCGATCTACGAGCAGTCCTTC
TRBV6-5,.,14,TRBJ1-2,.,CASSPVGPSYGYTF,TGTGCCAGCAGCCCCGTTGGTCCGAGCTATGGCTACACCTTC
TRBV19,.,15,TRBJ2-7,TRBD2,CASSIRGRATYEQYF,TGTGCCAGTAGTATTCGGGGGAGGGCCACCTACGAGCAGTACTTC
TRBV27,.,14,TRBJ1-2,TRBD1,CASSRMTGLSGYTF,TGTGCCAGCAGTCGGATGACAGGGTTAAGCGGCTACACCTTC
TRBV27,.,14,TRBJ2-7,.,CASSFGVASYEQYF,TGTGCCAGCAGTTTTGGTGTAGCCTCCTACGAGCAGTACTTC
TRBV29-1,.,12,TRBJ1-1,.,CSVGYPGTEAFF,TGCAGCGTCGGATACCCGGGCACTGAAGCTTTCTTT
TRBV4-1,.,15,TRBJ1-1,.,CASSQVPERYTEAFF,TGCGCCAGCAGCCAAGTTCCAGAGAGGTACACTGAAGCTTTCTTT
TRBV6-1,.,11,TRBJ1-2,.,CASRQPYGYTF,TGTGCCAGCAGACAGCCTTATGGCTACACCTTC
TRBV6-4,.,15,TRBJ1-2,.,CASSEGGTANYGYTF,TGTGCCAGCAGTGAGGGGGGGACGGCTAACTATGGCTACACCTTC
TRBV27,.,12,TRBJ1-2,TRBD1,CASSSRDRACTF,TGTGCCAGCAGTTCCCGGGACAGGGCCTGCACCTTC
TRBV2,few,15,TRBJ2-1,TRBD2,CASSVPGGAYNEQFF,TGTGCCAGCAGTGTTCCCGGGGGGGCCTACAATGAGCAGTTCTTC
TRBV7-8,.,15,TRBJ1-6,.,CASSRPRAGGSPLHF,TGTGCCAGCAGCAGACCTCGGGCCGGAGGTTCACCCCTCCACTTT
TRBV9,.,16,TRBJ2-1,.,CASSVDPGSSYNEQFF,TGTGCCAGCAGCGTAGATCCCGGTAGCTCCTACAATGAGCAGTTCTTC
TRBV19,.,14,TRBJ1-5,TRBD1,CASRWTGNNQPQHF,TGTGCCAGTAGGTGGACAGGGAACAATCAGCCCCAGCATTTT